This T cell receptor beta chain came from a study of T-cell reconstitution after alpha-beta-depleted transplantation in children. Unique molecular identifiers were used to barcode this TCRbeta library. MiXCR, applied by TCRdb to the PCR reads, yields one record per CDR3 protein. The table records some 440,000 distinct CDR3 sequences, about a sixth of them present only once. Findings of the study overall: T-cell counts and diversity were attributed mostly to newly produced T cells one year after transplant.

Points on this clonotype: The antigen is not known.

CDR1 and CDR2 from the germline V gene are SGHTA and FQGTGA. CDR3 length equals 19 residues. Unmatched junction bases numbered 11, after V lost 1 base and J lost 0 bases. The material was PBMCs, mostly from graft donor cells, obtained 360 days after TCRalphabeta/CD19-depleted stem cell transplant. The chain recombines TRBV7-3 with TRBJ2-1, with 8 bases fitting TRBD2. The clonotype was recovered from a boy in the first two years of life who had a stem cell transplant for Wiskott-Aldrich syndrome, so the T cells may come from the graft donor. The CDR3 sequence is CASSLRLIHSGTSYNEQFF. The CDR3 DNA reads TGTGCCAGCAGCTTAAGGTTAATACATAGCGGGACCTCCTACAATGAGCAGTTCTTC.